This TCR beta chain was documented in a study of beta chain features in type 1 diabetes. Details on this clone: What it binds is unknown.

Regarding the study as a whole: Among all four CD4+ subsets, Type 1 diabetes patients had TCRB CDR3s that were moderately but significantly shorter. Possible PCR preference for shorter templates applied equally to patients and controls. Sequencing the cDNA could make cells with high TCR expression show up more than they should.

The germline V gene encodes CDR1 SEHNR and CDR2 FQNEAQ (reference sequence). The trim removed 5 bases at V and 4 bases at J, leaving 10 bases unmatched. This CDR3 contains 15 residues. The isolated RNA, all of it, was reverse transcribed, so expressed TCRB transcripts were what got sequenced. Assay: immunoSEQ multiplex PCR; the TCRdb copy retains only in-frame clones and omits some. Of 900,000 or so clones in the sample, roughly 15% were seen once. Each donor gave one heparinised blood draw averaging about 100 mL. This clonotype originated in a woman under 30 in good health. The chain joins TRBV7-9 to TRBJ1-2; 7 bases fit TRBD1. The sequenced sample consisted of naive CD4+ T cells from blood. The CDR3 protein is CASSPQSSGGYGYTF. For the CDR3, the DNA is TGTGCCAGCAGCCCACAATCGTCAGGGGGCTATGGCTACACCTTC. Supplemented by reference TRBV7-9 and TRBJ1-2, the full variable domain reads DTGVSQNPRHKITKRGQNVTFRCDPISEHNRLYWYRQTLGQGPEFLTYFQNEAQLEKSRLLSDRFSAERPKGSFSTLEIQRTEQGDSAMYLCASSPQSSGGYGYTFGSGTRLTVV.